The entry below describes one T cell receptor beta chain. This entry is derived from a study of blood T cell repertoires in COVID-19. In the study overall: There were acute and convalescent COVID-19 samples, and they came from the United States, Italy and Spain. T cells, B-cell-depleted T cells, or PBMCs supplied cDNA or gDNA.

How the authors handled the data: Amplified reference gene primers provided the basis for estimating nucleated cell counts. Libraries were prepared by immunoSEQ multiplex PCR; TCRdb keeps only in-frame clonotypes and omits some of them. V and J calls and clone size are as listed in that table; D and trimming were resolved from the DNA. The data contain hundreds of thousands of clones, around 85% of them singletons. Germline V gene data show CDR1 as SNHLY and CDR2 as FYNNEI. The CDR3 length is 15 residues. V was cut by 3 bases and J by 0 bases, with 12 bases left in between. The specimen sequenced was peripheral blood. The V gene is TRBV2, the J gene TRBJ2-7, with TRBD1 as a possible D gene (6 bases). This clonotype originated in a man older than 75 with acute or convalescent COVID-19. The CDR3, as DNA: TGTGCCAGCAGTGATCAGGGGCTGAGCTCCTACGAGCAGTACTTC. Translating it yields CASSDQGLSSYEQYF. Variable domain in full (rest from reference TRBV2 and TRBJ2-7): EPEVTQTPSHQVTQMGQEVILRCVPISNHLYFYWYRQILGQKVEFLVSFYNNEISEKSEIFDDQFSVERPDGSNFTLKIRSTKLEDSAMYFCASSDQGLSSYEQYFGPGTRLTVT.